The sequence of this TCR beta chain was determined in a study of PD-1 blockade in classical Hodgkin lymphoma. Study context: Patients were administered nivolumab (3 mg/kg intravenously) every 2 weeks. Overall study findings and caveats: Initiation of nivolumab under 1 year after ASCT led to exclusion of patients. Reported baseline diversity: healthy donors highest, relapsed/refractory patients lowest. CD8+ TCR diversity did not rise significantly by C4D1, unlike CD4+.

Using immunoSEQ multiplex PCR, the repertoire was profiled, and TCRdb retains in-frame clones only, with some absent. Of roughly 13,000 clones listed, roughly 80% are singletons. Details on this clone: Its antigen is as yet unknown.

The time point is: cycle 4 day 1 (C4D1), after less than 7 weeks of nivolumab. All trial patients relapsed after autologous stem cell transplantation. Purification of CD4+ T cells from thawed PBMCs was performed via magnetic negative selection. The CDR3 is made up of 14 amino acids. The germline CDR1 and CDR2 sequences are LGHNA and YSLEER. Between the trimmed V and J ends, which lost 0 bases and 3 bases, there was a span of 7 bases. Sequenced here: CD4+ T cells from blood, sampled before the fourth cycle of nivolumab. The chain combines TRBV4-3 with TRBJ2-3; D gene ambiguous. The sequence derives from a human donor with classical Hodgkin lymphoma. The CDR3 DNA reads TGCGCCAGCAGCCAAGATGGGCATACAGATACGCAGTATTTT. It codes for CASSQDGHTDTQYF.